This T cell receptor beta chain derives from a study of metastatic and nonmetastatic thyroid tumors. Overall study context: Thyroid patients, malignant and benign, had repertoires compared across blood and tumor or nodule tissue.

This clone was observed a few times. Its matching antigen is unknown. In the original processing: In papillary thyroid cancer, a distant-metastasis classifier was built using CDR3 differences across clinicopathological groups. TCRdb re-processed the PCR reads through MiXCR. The V and J calls, along with clone size, are taken from TCRdb and not from the paper's own processing. The repertoire holds around 22,000 clones, 15% to 20% seen once, with approximately 4.2% in the top ten. Study-wide results and caveats: Within blood and tumor, benign nodules reportedly had significantly lower TCR beta diversity than malignant thyroid tumors did.

V lost 2 bases, J lost 1 base, and 4 bases stayed unmatched. The CDR3 consists of 15 residues. The V gene's germline CDR1 is MDHEN and CDR2 SYDVKM. Thyroid surgery was preceded by no treatment in any patient. The chain combines TRBV28 with TRBJ2-5; 7 bases agree with TRBD1. Sample: blood. This clonotype was sampled from a male donor with papillary thyroid cancer or a benign thyroid nodule (not recorded which). Some clones in this sample may be carry-over from other donors' samples. The CDR3 sequence: CASSLPGTAQETQYF. The CDR3 DNA reads TGTGCCAGCAGTTTACCCGGGACAGCCCAAGAGACCCAGTACTTC.